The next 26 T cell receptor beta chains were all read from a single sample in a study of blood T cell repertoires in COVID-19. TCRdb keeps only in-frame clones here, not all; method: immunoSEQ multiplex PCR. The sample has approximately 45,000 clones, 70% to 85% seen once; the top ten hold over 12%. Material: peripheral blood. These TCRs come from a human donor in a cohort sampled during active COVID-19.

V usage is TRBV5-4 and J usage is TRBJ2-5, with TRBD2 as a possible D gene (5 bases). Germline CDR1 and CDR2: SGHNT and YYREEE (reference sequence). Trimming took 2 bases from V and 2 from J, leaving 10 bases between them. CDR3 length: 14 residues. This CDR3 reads CASSFWRVQETQYF. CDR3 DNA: TGTGCCAGCAGCTTTTGGCGGGTTCAAGAGACCCAGTACTTC. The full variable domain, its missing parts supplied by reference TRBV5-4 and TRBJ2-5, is ETGVTQSPTHLIKTRGQQVTLRCSSQSGHNTVSWYQQALGQGPQFIFQYYREEENGRGNFPPRFSGLQFPNYSSELNVNALELDDSALYLCASSFWRVQETQYFGPGTRLLVL.

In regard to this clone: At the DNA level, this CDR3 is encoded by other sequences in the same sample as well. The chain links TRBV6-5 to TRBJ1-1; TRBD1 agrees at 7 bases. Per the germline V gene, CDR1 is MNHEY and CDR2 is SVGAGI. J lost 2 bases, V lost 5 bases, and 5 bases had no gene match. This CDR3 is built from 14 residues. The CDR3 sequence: CASSRDRTNTEAFF. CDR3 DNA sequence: TGTGCCAGCAGTCGGGACAGAACTAACACTGAAGCTTTCTTT.

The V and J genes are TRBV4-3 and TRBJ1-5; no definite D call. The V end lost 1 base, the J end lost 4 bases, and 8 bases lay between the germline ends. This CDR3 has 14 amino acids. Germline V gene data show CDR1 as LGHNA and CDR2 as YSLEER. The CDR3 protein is CASSQVGENQPQHF. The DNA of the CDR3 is TGCGCCAGCAGCCAAGTTGGAGAAAATCAGCCCCAGCATTTT.

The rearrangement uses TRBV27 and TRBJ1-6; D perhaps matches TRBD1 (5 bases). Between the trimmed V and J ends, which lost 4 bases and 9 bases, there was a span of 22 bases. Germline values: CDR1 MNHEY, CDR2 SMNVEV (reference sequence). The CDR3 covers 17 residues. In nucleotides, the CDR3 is TGTGCCAGCAGTTCCTACCCACGGCAGGGAGGCCTTTCACCCCTCCACTTT. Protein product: CASSSYPRQGGLSPLHF.

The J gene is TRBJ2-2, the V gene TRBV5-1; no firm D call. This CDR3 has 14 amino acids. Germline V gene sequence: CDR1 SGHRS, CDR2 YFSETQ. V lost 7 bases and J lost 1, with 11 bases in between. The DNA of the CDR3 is TGCGCCAGCTCCAGAGGCCAGAACACCGGGGAGCTGTTTTTT. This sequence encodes CASSRGQNTGELFF.

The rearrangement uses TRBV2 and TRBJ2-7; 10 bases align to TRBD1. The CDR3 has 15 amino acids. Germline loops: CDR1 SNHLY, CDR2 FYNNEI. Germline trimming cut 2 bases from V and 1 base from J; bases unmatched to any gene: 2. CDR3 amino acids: CASSEQGQGSYEQYF. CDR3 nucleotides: TGTGCCAGCAGTGAACAGGGACAGGGGTCCTACGAGCAGTACTTC.

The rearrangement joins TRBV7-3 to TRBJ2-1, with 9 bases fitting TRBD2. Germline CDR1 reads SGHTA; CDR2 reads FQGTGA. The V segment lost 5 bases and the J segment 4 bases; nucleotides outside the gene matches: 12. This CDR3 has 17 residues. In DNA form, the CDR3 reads TGTGCCAGCAGCCCCCGAGGGGGAGCGGGAGGATACAATGAGCAGTTCTTC. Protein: CASSPRGGAGGYNEQFF.

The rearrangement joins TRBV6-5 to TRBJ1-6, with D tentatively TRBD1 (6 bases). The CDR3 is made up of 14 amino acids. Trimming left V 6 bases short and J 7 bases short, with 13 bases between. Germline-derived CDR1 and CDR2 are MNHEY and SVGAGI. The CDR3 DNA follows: TGTGCCAGCAGCCCCGGACAGCAGAATTCACCCCTCCACTTT. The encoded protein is CASSPGQQNSPLHF.

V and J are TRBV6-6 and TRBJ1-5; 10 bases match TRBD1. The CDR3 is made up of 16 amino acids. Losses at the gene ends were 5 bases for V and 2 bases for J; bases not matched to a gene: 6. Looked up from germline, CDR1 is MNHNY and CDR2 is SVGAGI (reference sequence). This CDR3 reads CASSRDRGFGNQPQHF. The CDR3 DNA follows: TGTGCCAGCAGTAGGGACAGGGGTTTCGGCAATCAGCCCCAGCATTTT.

CDR3 protein: CASSSMGTAGEKLFF. CDR3 DNA sequence: TGTGCCAGCAGTTCCATGGGGACAGCCGGGGAAAAACTGTTTTTT. V and J are TRBV6-6 and TRBJ1-4; 7 nucleotides line up with TRBD1. This CDR3 contains 15 residues. Germline V gene lookup returns CDR1 MNHNY and CDR2 SVGAGI (reference sequence). Trimming at V came to 4 bases and at J to 8 bases, leaving 10 bases not matched to a gene.

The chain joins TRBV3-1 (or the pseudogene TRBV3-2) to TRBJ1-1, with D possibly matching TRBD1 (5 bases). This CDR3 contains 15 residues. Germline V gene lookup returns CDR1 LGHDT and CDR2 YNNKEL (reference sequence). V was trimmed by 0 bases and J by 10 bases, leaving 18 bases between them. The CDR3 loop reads CASSQDRDLAGGAFF. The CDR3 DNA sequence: TGTGCCAGCAGCCAAGACCGGGACCTCGCGGGGGGAGCTTTCTTT.

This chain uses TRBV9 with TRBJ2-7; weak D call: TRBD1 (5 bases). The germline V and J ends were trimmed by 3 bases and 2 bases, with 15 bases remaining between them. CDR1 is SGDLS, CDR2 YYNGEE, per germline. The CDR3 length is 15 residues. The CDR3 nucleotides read TGTGCCAGCAGCGCCCCCGATGGGGCACCCTACGAGCAGTACTTC. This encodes CASSAPDGAPYEQYF.

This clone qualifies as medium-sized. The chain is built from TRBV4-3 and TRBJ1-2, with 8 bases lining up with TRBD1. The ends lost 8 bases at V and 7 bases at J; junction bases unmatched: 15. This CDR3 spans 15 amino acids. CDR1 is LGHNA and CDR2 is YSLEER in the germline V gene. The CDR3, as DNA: TGCGCCAGCGGACAGGGAGGGGGCGCTCGGGCTGGCTACACCTTC. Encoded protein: CASGQGGGARAGYTF.

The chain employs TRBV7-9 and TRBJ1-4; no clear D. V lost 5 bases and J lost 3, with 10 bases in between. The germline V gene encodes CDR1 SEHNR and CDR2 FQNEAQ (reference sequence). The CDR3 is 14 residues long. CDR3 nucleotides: TGTGCCAGCAGCGCCAGCGGGGCTAATGAAAAACTGTTTTTT. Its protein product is CASSASGANEKLFF.

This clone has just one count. CDR3 nucleotide sequence: TGCGCCAGCGCCAGCGCTAGCGGGGGAGGCGAGCAGTACTTC. It is translated as CASASASGGGEQYF. The chain links TRBV5-1 to TRBJ2-7; 10 nucleotides match TRBD2. Germline trimming cut 7 bases from V and 6 bases from J; bases unmatched to any gene: 10. CDR1 SGHRS and CDR2 YFSETQ come from the germline V gene. The CDR3 has 14 amino acids.

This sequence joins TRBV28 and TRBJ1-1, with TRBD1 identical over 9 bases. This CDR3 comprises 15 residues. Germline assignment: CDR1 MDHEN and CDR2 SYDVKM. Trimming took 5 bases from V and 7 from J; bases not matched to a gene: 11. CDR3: CASSGPGTGFGEAFF. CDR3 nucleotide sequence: TGTGCCAGCAGTGGGCCCGGGACAGGGTTCGGTGAAGCTTTCTTT.

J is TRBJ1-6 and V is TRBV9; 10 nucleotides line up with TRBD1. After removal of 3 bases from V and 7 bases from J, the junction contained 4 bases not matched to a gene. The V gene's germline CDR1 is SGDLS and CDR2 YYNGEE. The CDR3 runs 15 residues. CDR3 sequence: CASSATGGGNSPLHF. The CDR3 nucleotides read TGTGCCAGCAGCGCGACAGGGGGCGGAAATTCACCCCTCCACTTT.

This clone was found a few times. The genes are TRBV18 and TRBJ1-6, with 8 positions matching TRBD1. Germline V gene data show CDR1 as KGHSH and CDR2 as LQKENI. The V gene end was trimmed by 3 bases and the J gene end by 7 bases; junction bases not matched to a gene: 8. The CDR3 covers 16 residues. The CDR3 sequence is CASSPGQGVSNSPLHF. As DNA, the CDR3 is TGTGCCAGCTCACCCGGACAGGGCGTGTCGAATTCACCCCTCCACTTT.

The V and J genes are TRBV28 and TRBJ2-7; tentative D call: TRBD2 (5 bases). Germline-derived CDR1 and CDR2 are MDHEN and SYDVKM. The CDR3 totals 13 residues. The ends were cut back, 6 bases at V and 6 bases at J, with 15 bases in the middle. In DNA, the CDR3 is TGTGCCAGCAGCTCGGACTGGGCCGGCGAGCAGTACTTC. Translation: CASSSDWAGEQYF.

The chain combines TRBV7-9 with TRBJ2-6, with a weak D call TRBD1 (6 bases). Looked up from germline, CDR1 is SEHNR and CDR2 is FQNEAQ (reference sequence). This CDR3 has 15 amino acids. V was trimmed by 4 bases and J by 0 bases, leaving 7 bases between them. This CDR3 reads CASSWGRSGANVLTF. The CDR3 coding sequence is TGTGCCAGCAGCTGGGGGCGCTCTGGGGCCAACGTCCTGACTTTC.

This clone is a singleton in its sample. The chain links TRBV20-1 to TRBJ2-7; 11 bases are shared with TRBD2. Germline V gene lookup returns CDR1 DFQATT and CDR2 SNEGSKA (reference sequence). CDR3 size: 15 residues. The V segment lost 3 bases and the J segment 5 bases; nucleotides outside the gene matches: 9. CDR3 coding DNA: TGCAGTGCTAGTCAGTACGGACTAGCGGGCCACGAGCAGTACTTC. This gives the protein CSASQYGLAGHEQYF.

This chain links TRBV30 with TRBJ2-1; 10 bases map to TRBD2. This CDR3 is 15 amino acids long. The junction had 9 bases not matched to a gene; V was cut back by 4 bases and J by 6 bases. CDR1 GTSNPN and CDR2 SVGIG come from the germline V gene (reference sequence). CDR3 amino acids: CAWKASGGPFNEQFF. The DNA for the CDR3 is TGTGCCTGGAAGGCTAGCGGGGGACCTTTCAATGAGCAGTTCTTC.

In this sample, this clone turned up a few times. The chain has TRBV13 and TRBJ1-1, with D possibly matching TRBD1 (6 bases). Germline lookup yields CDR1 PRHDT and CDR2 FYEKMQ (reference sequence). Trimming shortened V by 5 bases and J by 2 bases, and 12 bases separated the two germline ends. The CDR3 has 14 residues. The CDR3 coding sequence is TGTGCCAGCAGCCCGGACAGCTTTAACACTGAAGCTTTCTTT. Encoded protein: CASSPDSFNTEAFF.

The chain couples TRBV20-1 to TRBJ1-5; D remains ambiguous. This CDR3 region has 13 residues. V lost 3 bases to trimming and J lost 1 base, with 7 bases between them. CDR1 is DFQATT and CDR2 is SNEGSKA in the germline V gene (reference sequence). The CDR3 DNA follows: TGCAGTGCTAGTTTCGGGAGCAATCAGCCCCAGCATTTT. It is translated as CSASFGSNQPQHF.

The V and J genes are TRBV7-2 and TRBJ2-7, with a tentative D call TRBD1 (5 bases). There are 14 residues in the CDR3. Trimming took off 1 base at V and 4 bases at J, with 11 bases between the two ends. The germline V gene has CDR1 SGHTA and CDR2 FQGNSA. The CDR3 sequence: CASSLVDILYEQYF. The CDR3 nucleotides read TGTGCCAGCAGCTTAGTGGACATTTTATACGAGCAGTACTTC.

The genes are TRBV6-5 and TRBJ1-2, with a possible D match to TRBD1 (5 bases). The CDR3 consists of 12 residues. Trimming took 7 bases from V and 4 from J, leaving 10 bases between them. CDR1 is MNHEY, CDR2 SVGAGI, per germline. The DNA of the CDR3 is TGTGCCAGCAATGGGGGGACCTATGGCTACACCTTC. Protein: CASNGGTYGYTF.